A selection of T cell receptor beta chains follows, all from one sample in a study of Ad26.COV2.S vaccination and SARS-CoV-2 variants. TCRdb's copy holds only in-frame clones and misses some; the assay was immunoSEQ multiplex PCR. The sample holds about 440,000 clones, 87% seen once. Sequences were derived from peripheral blood, sampled in a trial of Ad26.COV2.S vaccine versus placebo. These receptors all stem from a person aged 18-60 years who received the Ad26.COV2.S COVID-19 vaccine or a placebo. CDR3s include the opening cysteine and the closing phenylalanine or tryptophan. A D gene is named only where the DNA matches it firmly. For some rows the clone size is stated as once, few or many, or as a class when expanded; others skip it.

CASSQEASGGMAEAFF | TGCGCCAGCAGCCAAGAGGCCTCGGGGGGGATGGCTGAAGCTTTCTTT | TRBV4-3 | . | 16 | . | TRBJ1-1
CAIMGAGDVDTQYF | TGTGCCATCATGGGGGCGGGAGATGTAGATACGCAGTATTTT | TRBV10-3 | . | 14 | . | TRBJ2-3
CASSPGTDLYGYTF | TGTGCCAGCTCACCCGGGACAGATCTCTATGGCTACACCTTC | TRBV18 | few | 14 | TRBD1 | TRBJ1-2
CAWSQGFGAYTGELFF | TGTGCCTGGAGTCAGGGGTTCGGGGCCTACACCGGGGAGCTGTTTTTT | TRBV30 | . | 16 | . | TRBJ2-2
CSAPFNEQFF | TGCAGTGCCCCCTTCAATGAGCAGTTCTTC | TRBV20-1 | . | 10 | . | TRBJ2-1
CASSLADATGARSEQYF | TGTGCCAGCAGCCTAGCCGACGCAACAGGGGCGAGGAGCGAGCAGTACTTC | TRBV28 | . | 17 | TRBD1 | TRBJ2-7
CASSQPPQGPENIQYF | TGCGCCAGCAGTCAACCCCCCCAGGGGCCCGAAAACATTCAGTACTTC | TRBV23-1 | . | 16 | . | TRBJ2-4
CASSQRQRNEKLFF | TGTGCCAGCAGCCAAAGACAGAGAAATGAAAAACTGTTTTTT | TRBV3-1/TRBV3-2 | . | 14 | . | TRBJ1-4
CASTTPGGGEAFF | TGTGCCAGTACAACCCCCGGGGGAGGTGAAGCTTTCTTT | TRBV19 | . | 13 | . | TRBJ1-1
CASSVSSGVVTEAFF | TGTGCCAGCAGCGTCAGTTCAGGGGTCGTCACTGAAGCTTTCTTT | TRBV9 | . | 15 | . | TRBJ1-1
CASSFRRLAGETQYF | TGTGCCAGCAGCTTTAGGCGTCTAGCAGGGGAGACCCAGTACTTC | TRBV13 | . | 15 | . | TRBJ2-5
CSVWLAANSQETQYF | TGCAGCGTTTGGTTAGCCGCAAACTCCCAAGAGACCCAGTACTTC | TRBV29-1 | . | 15 | . | TRBJ2-5
CASSLFGTVRNQPQHF | TGTGCCAGCAGTTTATTCGGGACGGTACGCAATCAGCCCCAGCATTTT | TRBV28 | . | 16 | . | TRBJ1-5
CASSQEGGTSGSWDQETQYF | TGCGCCAGCAGCCAAGAGGGGGGGACTAGCGGGAGCTGGGACCAAGAGACCCAGTACTTC | TRBV4-3 | . | 20 | TRBD2 | TRBJ2-5
CASSLLGRGSPYNEQFF | TGTGCCAGCAGCTTGTTAGGGCGCGGGAGCCCCTACAATGAGCAGTTCTTC | TRBV5-8 | . | 17 | TRBD2 | TRBJ2-1
CASGGSQVVGSPLHF | TGTGCCAGCGGAGGGAGCCAGGTGGTCGGTTCACCCCTCCACTTT | TRBV28 | . | 15 | . | TRBJ1-6
CASSYRLAGTDTQYF | TGTGCCAGCAGTTACCGGCTAGCGGGTACAGATACGCAGTATTTT | TRBV6-5 | . | 15 | TRBD2 | TRBJ2-3
CASSQESAGGKQFF | TGTGCCAGCAGCCAAGAATCGGCGGGAGGAAAGCAGTTCTTC | TRBV3-1/TRBV3-2 | . | 14 | TRBD2 | TRBJ2-1
CSASSQGDSPLHF | TGCAGTGCTAGTAGCCAGGGGGATTCACCCCTCCACTTT | TRBV20-1 | . | 13 | TRBD1 | TRBJ1-6
CASSHRLAGLAKNIQYF | TGCGCCAGCAGCCATAGACTAGCGGGCCTAGCCAAAAACATTCAGTACTTC | TRBV4-1 | . | 17 | TRBD2 | TRBJ2-4
CAWSRLAGNTGELFF | TGTGCCTGGAGTCGACTAGCGGGAAACACCGGGGAGCTGTTTTTT | TRBV30 | . | 15 | TRBD2 | TRBJ2-2
CASSRGQVNYGYTF | TGTGCCAGCAGTCGGGGACAGGTTAACTATGGCTACACCTTC | TRBV28 | once | 14 | TRBD1 | TRBJ1-2
CASSLRTSGPNEQFF | TGTGCCAGCAGCCTTAGGACTAGCGGCCCCAATGAGCAGTTCTTC | TRBV7-3 | . | 15 | TRBD2 | TRBJ2-1
CASSRATSGLEFGGYTF | TGTGCCAGCAGCCGAGCGACCTCGGGACTGGAATTCGGCGGCTACACCTTC | TRBV6-6 | . | 17 | . | TRBJ1-2
CATSRDPGLGQPQHF | TGTGCCACCAGCAGAGATCCTGGTCTCGGCCAGCCCCAGCATTTT | TRBV15 | . | 15 | . | TRBJ1-5
CASSLVGSGTGELFF | TGTGCCAGCAGCTTAGTAGGGTCAGGCACCGGGGAGCTGTTTTTT | TRBV11-2 | . | 15 | . | TRBJ2-2
CASSFQDSGQGGYTF | TGTGCCAGCAGCTTCCAAGACAGTGGCCAGGGTGGCTACACCTTC | TRBV5-4 | few | 15 | . | TRBJ1-2
CASTRGRQGGSPLHF | TGTGCCAGCACCAGGGGCAGACAGGGTGGCTCACCCCTCCACTTT | TRBV6-6 | few | 15 | TRBD1 | TRBJ1-6
CARNPQGGYGYTF | TGTGCCAGAAACCCCCAGGGAGGCTATGGCTACACCTTC | TRBV30 | . | 13 | . | TRBJ1-2
CASSVGGAGNTIYF | TGCGCCAGCAGTGTGGGGGGGGCTGGAAACACCATATATTTT | TRBV10-2 | . | 14 | . | TRBJ1-3
CASSFQASGMFAGANVLTF | TGTGCCAGCAGCTTCCAGGCTAGCGGGATGTTTGCTGGGGCCAACGTCCTGACTTTC | TRBV7-8 | . | 19 | TRBD2 | TRBJ2-6
CASSRMAGKTYSGNTIYF | TGTGCCAGCAGCCGGATGGCAGGGAAAACCTACTCTGGAAACACCATATATTTT | TRBV7-2 | . | 18 | . | TRBJ1-3
CASTSGRTDRYNEQFF | TGTGCCAGCACTAGCGGGAGAACGGATCGGTACAATGAGCAGTTCTTC | TRBV14 | . | 16 | TRBD2 | TRBJ2-1
CASSPRDPLYEQYF | TGTGCCAGCAGCCCCCGGGACCCCCTCTACGAGCAGTACTTC | TRBV7-9 | many | 14 | . | TRBJ2-7
CATSPRGELDGYTF | TGTGCCACCTCCCCCCGGGGGGAGTTAGATGGCTACACCTTC | TRBV6-5 | . | 14 | . | TRBJ1-2
CATKDRERYGYTF | TGTGCCACCAAAGACAGGGAGCGCTATGGCTACACCTTC | TRBV27 | . | 13 | TRBD1 | TRBJ1-2
CASSLAGTGNTDTQYF | TGTGCCAGCAGCTTGGCCGGGACAGGGAACACAGATACGCAGTATTTT | TRBV5-6 | . | 16 | TRBD1 | TRBJ2-3
CASSLGSAGGQETQYF | TGTGCCAGCAGCTTAGGGTCGGCGGGAGGGCAGGAGACCCAGTACTTC | TRBV7-3 | . | 16 | TRBD2 | TRBJ2-5
CASSQEGGPAEAFF | TGTGCCAGCAGCCAAGAAGGGGGGCCCGCTGAAGCTTTCTTT | TRBV14 | . | 14 | . | TRBJ1-1
CAWRGRDTIYF | TGTGCCTGGAGGGGTAGGGACACCATATATTTT | TRBV30 | . | 11 | . | TRBJ1-3
CASSSQTGSSSEQYF | TGTGCCAGCAGCTCTCAGACAGGGAGTTCGTCCGAGCAGTACTTC | TRBV7-6 | . | 15 | TRBD1 | TRBJ2-7
CASSRGQGRYEQYF | TGTGCCAGCAGCCGGGGACAGGGAAGGTACGAGCAGTACTTC | TRBV5-4 | . | 14 | TRBD1 | TRBJ2-7
CATSDSDMKLFF | TGTGCCACCAGTGATTCCGATATGAAACTGTTTTTT | TRBV24-1 | . | 12 | . | TRBJ1-4
CASSLVSLDDNEQFF | TGTGCCAGCAGCTTGGTTAGTCTAGATGACAATGAGCAGTTCTTC | TRBV5-4 | . | 15 | . | TRBJ2-1
CASSLDQGTNTEAFF | TGTGCCAGCAGTTTGGACCAGGGAACGAACACTGAAGCTTTCTTT | TRBV28 | . | 15 | . | TRBJ1-1
CASSRPGQGNEKLFF | TGCGCCAGCAGCCGTCCGGGACAGGGAAATGAAAAACTGTTTTTT | TRBV4-1 | few | 15 | TRBD1 | TRBJ1-4
CASSRTSGRASDIQYF | TGTGCCAGCAGCCGGACTAGCGGGAGGGCGTCAGACATTCAGTACTTC | TRBV5-4 | . | 16 | TRBD2 | TRBJ2-4